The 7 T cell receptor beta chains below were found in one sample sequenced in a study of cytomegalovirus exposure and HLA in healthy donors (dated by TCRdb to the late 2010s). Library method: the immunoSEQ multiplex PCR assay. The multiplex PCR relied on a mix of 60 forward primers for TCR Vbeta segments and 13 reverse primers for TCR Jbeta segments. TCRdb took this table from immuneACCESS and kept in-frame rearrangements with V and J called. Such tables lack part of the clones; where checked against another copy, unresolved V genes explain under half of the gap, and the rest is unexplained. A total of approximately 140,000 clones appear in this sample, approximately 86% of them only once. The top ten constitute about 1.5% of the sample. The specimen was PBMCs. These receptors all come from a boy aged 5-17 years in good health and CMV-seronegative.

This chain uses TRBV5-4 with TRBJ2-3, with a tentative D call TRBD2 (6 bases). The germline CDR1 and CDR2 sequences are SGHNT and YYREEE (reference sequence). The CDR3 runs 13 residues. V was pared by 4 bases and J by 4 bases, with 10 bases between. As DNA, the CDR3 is TGTGCCAGCAGCCGGGACTCCTCAGATACGCAGTATTTT. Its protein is CASSRDSSDTQYF.

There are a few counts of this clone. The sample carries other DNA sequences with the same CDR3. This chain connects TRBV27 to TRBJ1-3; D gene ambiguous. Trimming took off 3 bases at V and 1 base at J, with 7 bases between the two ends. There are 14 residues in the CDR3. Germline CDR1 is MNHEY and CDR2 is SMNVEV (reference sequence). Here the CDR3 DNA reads TGTGCCAGCAGTTTGCGCGGATCTGGAAACACCATATATTTT. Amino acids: CASSLRGSGNTIYF.

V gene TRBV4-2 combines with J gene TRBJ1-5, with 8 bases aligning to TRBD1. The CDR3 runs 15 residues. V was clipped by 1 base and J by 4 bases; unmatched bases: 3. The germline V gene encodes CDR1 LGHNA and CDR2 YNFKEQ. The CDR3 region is CASSQGTGSNQPQHF. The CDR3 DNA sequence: TGTGCCAGCAGCCAAGGGACAGGGTCAAATCAGCCCCAGCATTTT.

CDR3 nucleotide sequence: TGTGCCAGCAGCTTGGGACAGGACTATGGCTACACCTTC. Translated: CASSLGQDYGYTF. The chain is built from TRBV5-6 and TRBJ1-2; D might be TRBD1 (6 bases). The CDR3 spans 13 residues. The ends were cut back, 0 bases at V and 3 bases at J, with 6 bases in the middle. From germline, CDR1 is SGHDT and CDR2 YYEEEE. Based on the CDR3 plus reference TRBV5-6 and TRBJ1-2, the full variable domain is DAGVTQSPTHLIKTRGQQVTLRCSPKSGHDTVSWYQQALGQGPQFIFQYYEEEERQRGNFPDRFSGHQFPNYSSELNVNALLLGDSALYLCASSLGQDYGYTFGSGTRLTVV.

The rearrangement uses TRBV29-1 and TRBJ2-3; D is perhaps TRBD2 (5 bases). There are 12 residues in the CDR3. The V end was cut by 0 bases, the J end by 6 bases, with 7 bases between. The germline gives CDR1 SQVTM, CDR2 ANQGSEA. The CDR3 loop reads CSVEDRGDTQYF. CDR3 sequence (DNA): TGCAGCGTTGAAGATCGCGGGGATACGCAGTATTTT.

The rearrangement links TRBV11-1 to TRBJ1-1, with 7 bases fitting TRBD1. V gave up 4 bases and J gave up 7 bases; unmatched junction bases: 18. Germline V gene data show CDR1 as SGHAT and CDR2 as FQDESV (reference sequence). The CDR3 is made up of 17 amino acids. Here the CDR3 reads CASSSGRDRFRIDEAFF. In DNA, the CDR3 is TGTGCCAGCAGCTCGGGCCGGGACAGATTTCGTATTGATGAAGCTTTCTTT.

Written as DNA, the CDR3 is TGCAGCGTCGCGGACAGGTTCTATGGCTACACCTTC. Translation: CSVADRFYGYTF. This rearrangement joins TRBV29-1 to TRBJ1-2, with 7 bases identical to TRBD1. In germline, CDR1 is SQVTM, CDR2 ANQGSEA. V lost 6 bases to trimming and J lost 4 bases; unmatched junction nucleotides: 5. This CDR3 spans 12 amino acids.